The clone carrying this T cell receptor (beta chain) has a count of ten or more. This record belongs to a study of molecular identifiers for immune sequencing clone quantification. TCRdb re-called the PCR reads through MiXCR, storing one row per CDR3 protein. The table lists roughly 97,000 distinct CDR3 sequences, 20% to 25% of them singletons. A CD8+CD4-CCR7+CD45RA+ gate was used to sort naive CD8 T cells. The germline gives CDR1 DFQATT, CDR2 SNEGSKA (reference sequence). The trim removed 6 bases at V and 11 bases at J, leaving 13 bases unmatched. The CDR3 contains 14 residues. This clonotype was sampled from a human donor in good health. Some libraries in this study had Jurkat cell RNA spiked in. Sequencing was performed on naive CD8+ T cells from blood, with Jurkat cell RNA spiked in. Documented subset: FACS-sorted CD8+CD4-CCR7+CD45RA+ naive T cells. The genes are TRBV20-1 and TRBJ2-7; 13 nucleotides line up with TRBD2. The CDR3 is CSAELAGGPVEEYF. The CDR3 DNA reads TGCAGTGCAGAACTAGCGGGAGGGCCGGTTGAAGAGTACTTC.